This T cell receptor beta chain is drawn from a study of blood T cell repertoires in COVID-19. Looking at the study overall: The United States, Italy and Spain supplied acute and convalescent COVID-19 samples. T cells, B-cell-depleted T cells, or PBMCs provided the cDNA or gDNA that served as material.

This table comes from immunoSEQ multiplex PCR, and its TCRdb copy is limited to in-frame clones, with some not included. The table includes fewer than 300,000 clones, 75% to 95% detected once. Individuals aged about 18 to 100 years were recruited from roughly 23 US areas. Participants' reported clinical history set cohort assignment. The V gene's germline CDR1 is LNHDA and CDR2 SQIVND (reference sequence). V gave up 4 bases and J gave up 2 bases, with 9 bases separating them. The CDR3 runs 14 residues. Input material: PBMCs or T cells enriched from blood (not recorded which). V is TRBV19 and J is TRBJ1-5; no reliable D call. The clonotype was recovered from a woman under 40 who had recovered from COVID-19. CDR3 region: CASSTPRRNQPQHF. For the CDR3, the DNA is TGTGCCAGTAGTACCCCCCGTCGCAATCAGCCCCAGCATTTT.